A selection of T cell receptor beta chains follows, all from one sample in a study of OX40 agonist ivuxolimab in advanced cancers. The repertoire was sequenced with immunoSEQ multiplex PCR; TCRdb's copy has only in-frame clones and lacks some. The table includes about 75,000 clones, 85% to 90% detected once. The source was CD4+ or CD8+ T cells sorted from blood, collected in a trial of the OX40 agonist ivuxolimab. The receptors shown here come from an adult with an advanced solid tumor such as melanoma, head and neck, liver or kidney cancer. Each CDR3 is given without its conserved first and last residue. Each record gives: V gene, CDR3 protein.

v_gene: TRBV4-3; CDR3aa: ASSQAPGPDRRNQPQH
v_gene: TRBV9; CDR3aa: ASSVGASGGRVETQY
v_gene: TRBV4-2; CDR3aa: ASSPLDRDTGELF
v_gene: TRBV6-6; CDR3aa: ASRRDYAFDEQY
v_gene: TRBV6-1; CDR3aa: ASSRGLAVYNEQF
v_gene: TRBV7-3; CDR3aa: ASSLGGNYNEQF
v_gene: TRBV20-1; CDR3aa: SAGTTDTQY
v_gene: TRBV5-4; CDR3aa: ASSSDPNTEAF
v_gene: TRBV6-5; CDR3aa: ASRRDGSTDTQY
v_gene: TRBV5-4; CDR3aa: ASSLVGQGGRETQY
v_gene: TRBV5-1; CDR3aa: ASSLRQNDLY
v_gene: TRBV7-2; CDR3aa: ASSFLGQGQGDFGYT
v_gene: TRBV5-1; CDR3aa: ASSSRPSGAYNEQF
v_gene: TRBV7-9; CDR3aa: ATLGGKDRGRLIAF
v_gene: TRBV11-2; CDR3aa: ASSLGPSGGANYGYT
v_gene: TRBV6-1; CDR3aa: ASSDRGWGNTEAF
v_gene: TRBV9; CDR3aa: ASSVAMRETQY
v_gene: TRBV29-1; CDR3aa: SVAEGNSPLH
v_gene: TRBV7-9; CDR3aa: ASSLVSRGGEQY
v_gene: TRBV6-5; CDR3aa: ASRPGQTDTQY
v_gene: TRBV5-6; CDR3aa: ASSPGLAASTGELF
v_gene: TRBV30; CDR3aa: AWSGAPGTSGERNYNEQF
v_gene: TRBV21-1; CDR3aa: ASSTSREMNTEAF
v_gene: TRBV5-6; CDR3aa: ASSSRQGGSGPQH
v_gene: TRBV28; CDR3aa: ASSLLGEFSYEQY
v_gene: TRBV5-1; CDR3aa: ASSFGGLDTEAF
v_gene: TRBV30; CDR3aa: AWGSGPSNQPQH
v_gene: TRBV5-4; CDR3aa: ASSPGLAGGEETQY
v_gene: TRBV5-1; CDR3aa: ASSFSGTGAYNEQF
v_gene: TRBV27; CDR3aa: ASGQVYQPQH
v_gene: TRBV19; CDR3aa: ASRPGLAGGPGDTQY
v_gene: TRBV6-6; CDR3aa: ASTDGTLSYEQY
v_gene: TRBV5-1; CDR3aa: ASSARGEYT
v_gene: TRBV11-1; CDR3aa: ASSLSDSSYNEQF
v_gene: TRBV7-3; CDR3aa: ASSLAAGGPRRGDEQF
v_gene: TRBV7-3; CDR3aa: ASSLVRANTGELF
v_gene: TRBV29-1; CDR3aa: SVSTGTGGYSNQPQH
v_gene: TRBV7-2; CDR3aa: ASSTGQGASF
v_gene: TRBV6-5; CDR3aa: ASNLGTVRAYEQY
v_gene: TRBV27; CDR3aa: ASSLSVGGQGSWNTEAF
v_gene: TRBV19; CDR3aa: ASQKTVSSYEQY
v_gene: TRBV4-2; CDR3aa: ASSQEPSGGNQPQH